This TCR beta chain derives from a study of OX40 agonist ivuxolimab in advanced cancers. Clones were read by immunoSEQ multiplex PCR, and TCRdb kept only the in-frame ones, dropping some. In the table there are roughly 70,000 clones, approximately 84% of which are singletons. This CDR3 comprises 14 residues. From germline, CDR1 is SNHLY and CDR2 FYNNEI. The V and J ends lost 5 bases and 3 bases, in that order; junction bases with no gene match: 2. This TCR came from an adult with an advanced solid tumor such as melanoma, head and neck, liver or kidney cancer. Material: CD4+ or CD8+ T cells sorted from blood, obtained in a trial of the OX40 agonist ivuxolimab. The chain couples TRBV2 to TRBJ2-1; TRBD1 aligns across 9 bases. The CDR3 protein is CASSRDRVYNEQFF. Written as DNA, the CDR3 is TGTGCCAGCAGTCGGGACAGGGTCTACAATGAGCAGTTCTTC.